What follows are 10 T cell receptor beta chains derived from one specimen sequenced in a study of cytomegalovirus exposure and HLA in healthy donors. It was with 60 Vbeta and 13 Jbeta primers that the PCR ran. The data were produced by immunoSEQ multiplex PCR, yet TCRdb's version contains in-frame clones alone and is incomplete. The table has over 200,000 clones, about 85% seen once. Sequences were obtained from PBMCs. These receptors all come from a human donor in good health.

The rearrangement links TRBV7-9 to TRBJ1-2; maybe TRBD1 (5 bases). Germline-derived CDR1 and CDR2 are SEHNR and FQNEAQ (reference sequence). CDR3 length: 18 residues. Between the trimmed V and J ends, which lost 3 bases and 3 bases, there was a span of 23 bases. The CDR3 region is CASSLRAGRTVADYGYTF. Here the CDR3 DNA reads TGTGCCAGCAGCTTGCGAGCAGGGAGGACTGTAGCCGACTATGGCTACACCTTC.

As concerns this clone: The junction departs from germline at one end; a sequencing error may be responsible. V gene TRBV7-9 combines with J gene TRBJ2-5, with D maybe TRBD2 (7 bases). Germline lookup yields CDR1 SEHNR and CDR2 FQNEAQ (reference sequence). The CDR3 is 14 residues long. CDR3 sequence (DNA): TGTTCCAGCAGATCCACAGGGAGGGTAGAGACCCAGTACTTC. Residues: CSSRSTGRVETQYF.

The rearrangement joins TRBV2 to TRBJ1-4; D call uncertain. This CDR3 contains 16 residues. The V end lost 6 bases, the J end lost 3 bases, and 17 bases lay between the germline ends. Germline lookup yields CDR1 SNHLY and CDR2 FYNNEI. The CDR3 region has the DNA TGTGCCAGCAGCAGCCGCCCGGGAAGGGCTAATGAAAAACTGTTTTTT. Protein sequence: CASSSRPGRANEKLFF.

CDR3 amino acids: CASSDQRTPYEQYF. The CDR3 DNA follows: TGTGCCAGCAGTGATCAGCGGACCCCCTACGAGCAGTACTTC. V gene TRBV2 combines with J gene TRBJ2-7; D possibly corresponds to TRBD2 (5 bases). V lost 3 bases and J lost 2, with 11 bases in between. CDR3 length equals 14 residues. Germline V gene lookup returns CDR1 SNHLY and CDR2 FYNNEI.

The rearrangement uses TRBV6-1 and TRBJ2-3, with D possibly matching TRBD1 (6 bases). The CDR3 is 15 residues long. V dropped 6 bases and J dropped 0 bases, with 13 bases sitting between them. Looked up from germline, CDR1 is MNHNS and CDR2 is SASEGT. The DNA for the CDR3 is TGTGCCAGCAGCCTAGGACAGACAAGCACAGATACGCAGTATTTT. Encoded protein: CASSLGQTSTDTQYF.

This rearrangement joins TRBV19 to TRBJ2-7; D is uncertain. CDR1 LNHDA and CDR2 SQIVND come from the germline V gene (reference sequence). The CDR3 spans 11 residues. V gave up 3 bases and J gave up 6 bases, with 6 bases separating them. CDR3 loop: CASSIGREQYF. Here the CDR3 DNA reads TGTGCCAGTAGTATTGGGCGCGAGCAGTACTTC.

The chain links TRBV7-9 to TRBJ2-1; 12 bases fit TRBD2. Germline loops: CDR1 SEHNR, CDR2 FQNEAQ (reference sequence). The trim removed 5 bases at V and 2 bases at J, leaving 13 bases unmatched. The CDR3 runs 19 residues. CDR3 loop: CASSRAGLAGFSAYNEQFF. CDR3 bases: TGTGCCAGCAGCCGGGCGGGACTAGCGGGCTTTTCAGCCTACAATGAGCAGTTCTTC.

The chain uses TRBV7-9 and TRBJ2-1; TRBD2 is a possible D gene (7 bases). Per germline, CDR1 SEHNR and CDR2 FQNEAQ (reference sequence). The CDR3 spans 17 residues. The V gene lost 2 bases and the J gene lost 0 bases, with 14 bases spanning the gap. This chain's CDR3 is CASSLRGGLSSYNEQFF. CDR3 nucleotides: TGTGCCAGCAGCTTAAGGGGGGGGTTAAGCTCCTACAATGAGCAGTTCTTC.

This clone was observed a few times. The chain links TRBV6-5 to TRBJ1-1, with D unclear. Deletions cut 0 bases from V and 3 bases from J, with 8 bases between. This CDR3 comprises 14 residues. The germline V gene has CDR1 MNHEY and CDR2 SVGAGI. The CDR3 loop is CASSYSRQYTEAFF. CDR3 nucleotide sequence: TGTGCCAGCAGTTACTCGAGGCAGTACACTGAAGCTTTCTTT.

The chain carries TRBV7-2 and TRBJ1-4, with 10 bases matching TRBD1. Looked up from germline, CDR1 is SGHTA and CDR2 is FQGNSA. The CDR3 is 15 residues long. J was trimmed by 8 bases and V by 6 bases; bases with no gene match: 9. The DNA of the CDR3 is TGTGCCAGCAGGACGAGACAGGGGGCAGGGGAAAAACTGTTTTTT. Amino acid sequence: CASRTRQGAGEKLFF.